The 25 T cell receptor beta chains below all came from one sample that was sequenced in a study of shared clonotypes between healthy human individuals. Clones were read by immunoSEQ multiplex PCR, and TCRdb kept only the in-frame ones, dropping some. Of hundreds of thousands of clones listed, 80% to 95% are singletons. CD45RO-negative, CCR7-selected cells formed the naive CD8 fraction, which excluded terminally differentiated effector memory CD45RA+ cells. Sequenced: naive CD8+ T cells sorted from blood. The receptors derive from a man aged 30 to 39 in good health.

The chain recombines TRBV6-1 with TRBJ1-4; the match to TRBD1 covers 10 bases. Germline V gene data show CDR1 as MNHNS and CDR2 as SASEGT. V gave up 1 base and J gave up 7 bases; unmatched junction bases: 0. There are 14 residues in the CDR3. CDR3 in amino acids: CASSEGQGAEKLFF. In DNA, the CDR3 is TGTGCCAGCAGTGAAGGACAGGGGGCTGAAAAACTGTTTTTT.

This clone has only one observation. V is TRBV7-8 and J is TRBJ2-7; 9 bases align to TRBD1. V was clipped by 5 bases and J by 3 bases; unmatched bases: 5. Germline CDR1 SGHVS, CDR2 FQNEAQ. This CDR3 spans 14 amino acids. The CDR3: CASSQGTGHYEQYF. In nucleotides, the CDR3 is TGTGCCAGCAGCCAAGGGACAGGGCACTACGAGCAGTACTTC.

This CDR3 is CSITGGRGTGELFF. CDR3 nucleotide sequence: TGCAGCATAACGGGCGGGAGAGGGACCGGGGAGCTGTTTTTT. The chain couples TRBV29-1 to TRBJ2-2; TRBD2 aligns across 7 bases. CDR3 size: 14 residues. Germline V gene lookup returns CDR1 SQVTM and CDR2 ANQGSEA. Trimming cost V 8 bases and J 5 bases; bases outside gene matches: 11.

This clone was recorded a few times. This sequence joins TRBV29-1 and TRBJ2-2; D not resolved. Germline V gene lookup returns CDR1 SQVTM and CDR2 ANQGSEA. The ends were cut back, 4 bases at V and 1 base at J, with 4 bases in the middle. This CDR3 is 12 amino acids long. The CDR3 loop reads CSVAVNTGELFF. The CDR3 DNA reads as TGCAGCGTTGCCGTGAACACCGGGGAGCTGTTTTTT.

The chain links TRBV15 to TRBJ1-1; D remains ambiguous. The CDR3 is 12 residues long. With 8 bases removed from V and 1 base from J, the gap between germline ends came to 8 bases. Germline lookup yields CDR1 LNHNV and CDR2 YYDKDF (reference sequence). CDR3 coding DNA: TGTGCCACCGCGGCCGGGAACACTGAAGCTTTCTTT. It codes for CATAAGNTEAFF.

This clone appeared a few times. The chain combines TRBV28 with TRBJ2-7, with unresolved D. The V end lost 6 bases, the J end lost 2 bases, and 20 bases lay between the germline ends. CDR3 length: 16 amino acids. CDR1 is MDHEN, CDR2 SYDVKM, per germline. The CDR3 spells CASSLNGNDQTYEQYF. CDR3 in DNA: TGTGCCAGCAGCCTTAATGGAAATGACCAAACCTACGAGCAGTACTTC.

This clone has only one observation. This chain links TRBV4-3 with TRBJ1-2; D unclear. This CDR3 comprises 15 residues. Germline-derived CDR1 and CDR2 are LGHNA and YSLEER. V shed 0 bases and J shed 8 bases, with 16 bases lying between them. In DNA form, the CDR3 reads TGCGCCAGCAGCCAAGATATTTGGGCAGTCGAAGGCTACACCTTC. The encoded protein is CASSQDIWAVEGYTF.

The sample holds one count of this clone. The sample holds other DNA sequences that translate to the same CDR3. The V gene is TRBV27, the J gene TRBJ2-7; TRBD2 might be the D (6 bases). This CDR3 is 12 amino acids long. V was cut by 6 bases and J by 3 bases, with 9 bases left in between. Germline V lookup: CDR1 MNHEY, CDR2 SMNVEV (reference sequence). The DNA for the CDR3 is TGTGCCAGCAGGGGCGGGAACTACGAGCAGTACTTC. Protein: CASRGGNYEQYF.

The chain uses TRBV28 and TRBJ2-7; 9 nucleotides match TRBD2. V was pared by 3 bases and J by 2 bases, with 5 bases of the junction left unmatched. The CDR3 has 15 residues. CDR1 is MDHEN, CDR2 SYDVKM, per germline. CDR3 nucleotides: TGTGCCAGCAGTTTGGCTGCGGGAGGGGCCTACGAGCAGTACTTC. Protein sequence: CASSLAAGGAYEQYF.

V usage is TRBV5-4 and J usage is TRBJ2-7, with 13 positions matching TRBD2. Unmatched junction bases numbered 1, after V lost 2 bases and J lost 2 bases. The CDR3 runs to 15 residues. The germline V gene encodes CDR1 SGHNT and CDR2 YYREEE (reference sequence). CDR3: CASSFGLAGAYEQYF. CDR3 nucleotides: TGTGCCAGCAGCTTCGGACTAGCGGGAGCCTACGAGCAGTACTTC.

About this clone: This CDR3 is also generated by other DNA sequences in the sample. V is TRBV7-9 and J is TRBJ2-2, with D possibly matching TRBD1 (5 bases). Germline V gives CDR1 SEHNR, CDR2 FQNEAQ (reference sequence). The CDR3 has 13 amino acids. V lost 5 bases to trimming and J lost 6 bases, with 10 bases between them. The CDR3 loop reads CASSPPGPGELFF. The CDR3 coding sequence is TGTGCCAGCAGCCCTCCAGGGCCCGGGGAGCTGTTTTTT. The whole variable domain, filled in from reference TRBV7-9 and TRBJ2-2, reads DTGVSQNPRHKITKRGQNVTFRCDPISEHNRLYWYRQTLGQGPEFLTYFQNEAQLEKSRLLSDRFSAERPKGSFSTLEIQRTEQGDSAMYLCASSPPGPGELFFGEGSRLTVL.

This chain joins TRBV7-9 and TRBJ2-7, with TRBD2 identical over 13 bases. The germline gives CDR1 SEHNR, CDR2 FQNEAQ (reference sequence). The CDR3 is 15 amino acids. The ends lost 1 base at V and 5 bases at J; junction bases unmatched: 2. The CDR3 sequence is CASSLGGTSGNEQYF. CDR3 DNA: TGTGCCAGCAGCTTAGGGGGGACTAGCGGGAACGAGCAGTACTTC.

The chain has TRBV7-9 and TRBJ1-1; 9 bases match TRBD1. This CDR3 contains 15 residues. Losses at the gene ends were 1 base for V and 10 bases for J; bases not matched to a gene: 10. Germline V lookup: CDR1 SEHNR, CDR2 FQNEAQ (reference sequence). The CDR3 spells CASSLVGGQGRGAFF. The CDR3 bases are TGTGCCAGCAGCTTAGTCGGGGGACAGGGTAGAGGAGCTTTCTTT. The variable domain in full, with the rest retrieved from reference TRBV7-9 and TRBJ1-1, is DTGVSQNPRHKITKRGQNVTFRCDPISEHNRLYWYRQTLGQGPEFLTYFQNEAQLEKSRLLSDRFSAERPKGSFSTLEIQRTEQGDSAMYLCASSLVGGQGRGAFFGQGTRLTVV.

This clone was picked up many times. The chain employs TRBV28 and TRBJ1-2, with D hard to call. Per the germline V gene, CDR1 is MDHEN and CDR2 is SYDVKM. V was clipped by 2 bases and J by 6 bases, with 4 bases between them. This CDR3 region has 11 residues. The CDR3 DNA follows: TGTGCCAGCAGTTTAATGGATGGCTACACCTTC. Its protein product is CASSLMDGYTF.

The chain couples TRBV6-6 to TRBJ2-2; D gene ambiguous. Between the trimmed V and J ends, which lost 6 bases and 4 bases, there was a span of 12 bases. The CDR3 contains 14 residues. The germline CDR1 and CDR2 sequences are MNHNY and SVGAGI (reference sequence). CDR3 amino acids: CASSPGPGTGELFF. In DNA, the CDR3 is TGTGCCAGCAGCCCTGGTCCGGGCACCGGGGAGCTGTTTTTT.

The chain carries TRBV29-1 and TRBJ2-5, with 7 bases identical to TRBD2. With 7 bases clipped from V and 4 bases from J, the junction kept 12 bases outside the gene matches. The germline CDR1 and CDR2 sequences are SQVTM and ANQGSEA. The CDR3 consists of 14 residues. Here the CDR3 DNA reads TGCAGCGCCAGGTCGGGGGGAGCGGCAGAGACCCAGTACTTC. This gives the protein CSARSGGAAETQYF.

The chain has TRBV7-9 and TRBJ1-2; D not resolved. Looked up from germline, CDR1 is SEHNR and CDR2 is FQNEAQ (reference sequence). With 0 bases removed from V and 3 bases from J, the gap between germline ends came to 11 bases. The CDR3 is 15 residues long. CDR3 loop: CASSLANVYDYGYTF. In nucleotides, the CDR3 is TGTGCCAGCAGCTTAGCCAACGTATACGACTATGGCTACACCTTC.

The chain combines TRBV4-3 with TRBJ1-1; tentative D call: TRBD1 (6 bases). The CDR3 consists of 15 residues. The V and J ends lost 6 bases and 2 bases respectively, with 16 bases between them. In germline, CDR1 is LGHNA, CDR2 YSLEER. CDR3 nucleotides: TGCGCCAGCAGGGAGTCGGGGGCGGCTAACACTGAAGCTTTCTTT. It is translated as CASRESGAANTEAFF.

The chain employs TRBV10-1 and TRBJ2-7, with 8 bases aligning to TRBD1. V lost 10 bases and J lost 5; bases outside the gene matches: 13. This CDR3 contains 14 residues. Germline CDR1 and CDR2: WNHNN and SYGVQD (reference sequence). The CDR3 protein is CANYGGQDPNEQYF. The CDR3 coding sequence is TGCGCCAATTACGGGGGACAGGACCCAAACGAGCAGTACTTC.

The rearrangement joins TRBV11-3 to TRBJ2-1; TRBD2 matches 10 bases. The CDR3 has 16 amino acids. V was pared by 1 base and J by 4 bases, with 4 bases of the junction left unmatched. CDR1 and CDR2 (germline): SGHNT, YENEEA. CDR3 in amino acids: CASSLGGLAEYNEQFF. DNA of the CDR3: TGTGCCAGCAGCTTAGGTGGACTAGCGGAATACAATGAGCAGTTCTTC.

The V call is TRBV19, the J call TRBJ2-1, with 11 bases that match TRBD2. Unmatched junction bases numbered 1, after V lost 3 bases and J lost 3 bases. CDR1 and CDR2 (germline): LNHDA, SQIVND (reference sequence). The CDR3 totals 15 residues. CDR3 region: CASSMTSGNYNEQFF. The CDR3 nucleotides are TGTGCCAGTAGTATGACTAGCGGGAACTACAATGAGCAGTTCTTC.

Here the CDR3 reads CASARFAYNEQFF. Written as DNA, the CDR3 is TGTGCCAGCGCCCGGTTTGCCTACAATGAGCAGTTCTTC. This sequence joins TRBV27 and TRBJ2-1, with D uncertain. The CDR3 runs 13 residues. Per germline, CDR1 MNHEY and CDR2 SMNVEV (reference sequence). V lost 8 bases and J lost 2, with 10 bases in between.

In nucleotides, the CDR3 is TGTGCCAGCAGCCAAGTAACAGGGAAGGTTTGGCAAGAGACCCAGTACTTC. This encodes CASSQVTGKVWQETQYF. The chain carries TRBV14 and TRBJ2-5, with D tentatively TRBD1 (6 bases). Between the trimmed V and J ends, which lost 1 base and 2 bases, there was a span of 17 bases. The length of the CDR3 is 17 residues. CDR1 is SGHDN, CDR2 FVKESK, per germline.

CDR3 region: CASSWGQGATEAFF. DNA of the CDR3: TGCGCCAGCAGCTGGGGACAGGGAGCGACTGAAGCTTTCTTT. This chain joins TRBV5-1 and TRBJ1-1; 9 bases are shared with TRBD1. The V and J ends lost 3 bases and 5 bases, in that order; junction bases with no gene match: 5. Per the germline V gene, CDR1 is SGHRS and CDR2 is YFSETQ. The CDR3 consists of 14 residues.

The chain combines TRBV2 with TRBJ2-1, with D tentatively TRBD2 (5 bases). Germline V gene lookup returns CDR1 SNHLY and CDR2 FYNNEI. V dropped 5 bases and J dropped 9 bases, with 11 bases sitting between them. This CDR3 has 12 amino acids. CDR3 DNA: TGTGCCAGCAGTAATGATGGGAGTGAGCAGTTCTTC. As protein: CASSNDGSEQFF.